Shown below are 9 T cell receptor beta chains from a single sample sequenced in a study of blood T cells in healthy people across ages. It was with a sample-barcoded 5' primer and a J-beta primer mix that a second PCR of roughly 6 to 11 cycles was run. In TCRdb, the 5' RACE reads were re-called with MiXCR into one record per CDR3 protein. The sample gives a few hundred thousand distinct CDR3 sequences, roughly 29% of which show up once; 25% to 30% is in the top ten. The sample consisted of blood. These receptors originate from a woman between 70 and 85 years old in good health.

This clonotype has just a few counts. The chain employs TRBV2 and TRBJ1-1; no clear D. Trimming cost V 6 bases and J 4 bases, with 15 bases left between them. The CDR3 covers 14 residues. Germline CDR1 SNHLY, CDR2 FYNNEI. The CDR3 protein is CASSALVGGTEAFF. CDR3 coding DNA: TGTGCCAGCAGCGCGCTGGTGGGCGGCACTGAAGCTTTCTTT.

The chain's CDR3 is CAISESNIGEQFF. The CDR3 nucleotides are TGTGCCATCAGTGAGTCGAACATCGGGGAGCAGTTCTTC. This chain joins TRBV10-3 and TRBJ2-5; no reliable D call. Near its end, the DNA agrees better with TRBJ2-1, so the J call may be wrong. The CDR3 is 13 residues long. Germline-derived CDR1 and CDR2 are ENHRY and SYGVKD.

J is TRBJ2-2 and V is TRBV28; weak D call: TRBD1 (6 bases). Germline assignment: CDR1 MDHEN and CDR2 SYDVKM. The CDR3 length is 15 residues. The V end was cut by 10 bases, the J end by 2 bases, with 17 bases between. As DNA, the CDR3 is TGTGCCACGCAGGCCGGGACAACCAACACCGGGGAGCTGTTTTTT. Its protein is CATQAGTTNTGELFF.

The chain combines TRBV4-2 with TRBJ2-6; D call uncertain. The CDR3 runs to 17 residues. V was pared by 0 bases and J by 0 bases, with 9 bases between. Germline CDR1 reads LGHNA; CDR2 reads YNFKEQ. This CDR3 is CASSQDSVRSGANVLTF. The CDR3 coding sequence is TGTGCCAGCAGCCAAGATTCGGTGCGCTCTGGGGCCAACGTCCTGACTTTC.

With respect to this clonotype: An end of the junction differs from the germline gene, which may be a read error. The J gene is TRBJ2-5, the V gene TRBV9; possibly TRBD2 for D (6 bases). TRBJ2-1 matches the DNA end more closely, so the J call is doubtful. CDR1 and CDR2 from the germline V gene are SGDLS and YYNGEE. This CDR3 has 16 amino acids. CDR3 bases: TGTACCAGCAGCGTAGCTATGGCGGGAATGAACAATGAGCAGTTCTTC. Protein product: CTSSVAMAGMNNEQFF.

The chain joins TRBV7-2 to TRBJ2-7; 9 bases agree with TRBD1. Germline CDR1 is SGHTA and CDR2 is FQGNSA. The CDR3 is 13 amino acids. Trimming took 5 bases from V and 6 from J; bases not matched to a gene: 5. CDR3 residues: CASSRDRVGEQYF. The CDR3 nucleotides read TGTGCCAGCAGCCGGGACAGGGTGGGCGAGCAGTACTTC.

The chain joins TRBV7-9 to TRBJ2-1; 13 bases agree with TRBD2. The J segment lost 1 base and the V segment lost 5 bases, leaving 2 bases of the junction unmatched. The CDR3 totals 16 residues. Germline V CDR1 and CDR2: SEHNR, FQNEAQ (reference sequence). CDR3 in amino acids: CASSQLAGGSYNEQFF. CDR3 in DNA: TGTGCCAGCAGCCAACTAGCGGGAGGGTCCTACAATGAGCAGTTCTTC.

This clonotype was seen at least ten times. The rearrangement links TRBV20-1 to TRBJ2-5, with D tentatively TRBD2 (5 bases). The CDR3 consists of 12 residues. Looked up from germline, CDR1 is DFQATT and CDR2 is SNEGSKA (reference sequence). With 4 bases removed from V and 5 bases from J, the gap between germline ends came to 11 bases. The CDR3 DNA reads TGCAGTGCTATAGCGTCTGAGGAGACCCAGTACTTC. Translated: CSAIASEETQYF.

This clonotype was seen only a few times. In DNA form, the CDR3 reads TGCAGTGCTTTGCGGGACGCACCCGAAGAGACCCAGTACTTC. Its protein is CSALRDAPEETQYF. The chain joins TRBV20-1 to TRBJ2-5; perhaps TRBD2 as D (6 bases). Deletions cut 5 bases from V and 3 bases from J, with 16 bases between. Germline CDR1 reads DFQATT; CDR2 reads SNEGSKA (reference sequence). The CDR3 contains 14 residues.